This T cell receptor (beta chain) was sequenced during a study of CD8 T cells in Susac syndrome. This clonotype was counted once. Reverse transcription used roughly 0.45 to 1 ug RNA and random hexamers. TCRdb independently ran MiXCR on the immunoSEQ multiplex PCR reads; one entry per CDR3 protein. The data show more than 250,000 distinct CDR3 sequences, roughly nine tenths seen once. Sequencing was carried out using CD4+ T cells from PBMCs. This TCR derives from a human donor with multiple sclerosis.

Here the CDR3 DNA reads TGTGCCAGCAGTTTACGGAACAGTTACTACGAGCAGTACTTC. This sequence encodes CASSLRNSYYEQYF. The chain recombines TRBV28 with TRBJ2-7; D unresolved. The V and J ends lost 2 bases and 3 bases respectively, with 11 bases between them. CDR1 and CDR2 from the germline V gene are MDHEN and SYDVKM. The CDR3 is 14 residues long. The full variable domain, rest sourced from reference TRBV28 and TRBJ2-7, is DVKVTQSSRYLVKRTGEKVFLECVQDMDHENMFWYRQDPGLGLRLIYFSYDVKMKEKGDIPEGYSVSREKKERFSLILESASTNQTSMYLCASSLRNSYYEQYFGPGTRLTVT.